The present T cell receptor (beta chain) was sequenced within a study of breast tumors, draining lymph nodes, adjacent tissues. This clonotype was detected many times. Breast cancer patients provided tissue from their axillary draining lymph nodes. TCRdb ran MiXCR on the multiplex PCR reads and lists one entry per CDR3 protein. The sample carries about 170,000 distinct CDR3 sequences, approximately 33% recorded once. Trimming stripped 3 bases from V and 7 bases from J, with 19 bases between. Germline lookup yields CDR1 LNHDA and CDR2 SQIVND (reference sequence). This CDR3 region has 16 residues. V and J are TRBV19 and TRBJ1-5; D call uncertain. The origin of this receptor is a female donor with breast cancer. Some clones in this sample may be carry-over from other donors' samples. Specimen: axillary lymph node tissue. In DNA, the CDR3 is TGTGCCAGTAGTATGGTCCCGGGGAGCACATTCCAGCCCCAGCATTTT. Translating gives CASSMVPGSTFQPQHF.